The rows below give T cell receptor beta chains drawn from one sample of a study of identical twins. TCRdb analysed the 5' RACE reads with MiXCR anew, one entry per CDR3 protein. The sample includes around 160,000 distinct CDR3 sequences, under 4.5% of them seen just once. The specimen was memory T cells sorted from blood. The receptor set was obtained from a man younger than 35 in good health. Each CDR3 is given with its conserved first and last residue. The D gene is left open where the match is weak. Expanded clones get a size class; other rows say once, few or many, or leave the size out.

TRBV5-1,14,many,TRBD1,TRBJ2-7,CASSPGTGSYEQYF,TGCGCCAGCAGCCCGGGGACAGGGAGCTACGAGCAGTACTTC
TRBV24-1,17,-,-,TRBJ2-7,CATSDIRTRNPFYEQYF,TGTGCCACCAGTGATATTAGGACACGGAATCCCTTCTACGAGCAGTACTTC
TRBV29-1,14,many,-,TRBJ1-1,CSVVRGSRNTEAFF,TGCAGCGTTGTGAGAGGGAGCAGGAACACTGAAGCTTTCTTT
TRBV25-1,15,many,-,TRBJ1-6,CASSESPGGRSPLHF,TGTGCCAGCAGTGAATCCCCCGGAGGTCGATCACCCCTCCACTTT
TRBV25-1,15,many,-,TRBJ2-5,CASSVPKGGGETQYF,TGTGCCAGCAGTGTACCTAAAGGGGGAGGAGAGACCCAGTACTTC
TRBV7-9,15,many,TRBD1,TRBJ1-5,CASSSSDRVNQPQHF,TGTGCCAGCAGCTCGTCGGACAGGGTCAATCAGCCCCAGCATTTT
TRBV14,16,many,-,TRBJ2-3,CASSPSGRGSTDTQYF,TGTGCCAGCAGCCCTTCGGGGCGGGGTTCCACAGATACGCAGTATTTT
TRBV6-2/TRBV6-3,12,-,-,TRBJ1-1,CASSSLPEKLFF,TGTGCCAGCAGTTCCCTCCCGGAAAAGCTTTTCTTT
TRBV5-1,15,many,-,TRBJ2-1,CASSLDQYNYNEQFF,TGCGCCAGCAGCTTGGACCAATACAACTACAATGAGCAGTTCTTC
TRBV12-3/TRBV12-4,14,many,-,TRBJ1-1,CASSYGGQHTEAFF,TGTGCCAGCAGTTACGGTGGACAGCACACTGAAGCTTTCTTT
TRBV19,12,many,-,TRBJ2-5,CASEGYKKTQYF,TGTGCCAGTGAGGGGTATAAGAAGACCCAGTACTTC
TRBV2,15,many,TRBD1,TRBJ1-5,CASSEATGGNQPQHF,TGTGCCAGCAGTGAAGCGACAGGGGGCAATCAGCCCCAGCATTTT
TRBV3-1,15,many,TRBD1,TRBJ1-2,CASSQGDRARYGYTF,TGTGCCAGCAGCCAAGGGGACAGGGCGCGCTATGGCTACACCTTC
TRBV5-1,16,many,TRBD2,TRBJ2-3,CASSSPSGRAVDTQYF,TGCGCCAGCAGCTCTCCTAGCGGGAGGGCCGTAGATACGCAGTATTTT
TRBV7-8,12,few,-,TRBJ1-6,CASSSGTSPLHF,TGTGCCAGCAGCTCCGGGACTTCACCCCTCCACTTT
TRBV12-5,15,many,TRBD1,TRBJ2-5,CASGPGTGGSETQYF,TGTGCTAGTGGTCCCGGGACAGGGGGATCGGAGACCCAGTACTTC
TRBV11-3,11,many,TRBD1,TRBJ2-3,CASSPGGTQYF,TGTGCCAGCAGCCCAGGGGGTACGCAGTATTTT
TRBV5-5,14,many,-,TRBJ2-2,CASSSLVFTGELFF,TGTGCCAGCAGCTCCCTAGTTTTTACCGGGGAGCTGTTTTTT
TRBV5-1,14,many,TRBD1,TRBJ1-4,CASSLGQRNEKLFF,TGCGCCAGCAGCCTGGGACAGAGAAATGAAAAACTGTTTTTT
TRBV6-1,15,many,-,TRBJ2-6,CASRKDSSGANVLTF,TGTGCCAGCAGAAAAGACAGCTCTGGGGCCAACGTCCTGACTTTC
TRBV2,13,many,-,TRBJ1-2,CASSLRFWDGYTF,TGTGCCAGCAGTCTAAGATTTTGGGATGGCTACACCTTC
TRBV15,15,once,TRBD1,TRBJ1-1,CATSRPGQGNTEAFF,TGTGCCACCAGCAGACCGGGACAGGGGAACACTGAAGCTTTCTTT
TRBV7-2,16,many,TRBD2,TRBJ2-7,CASSLAHVGGVNEQYF,TGTGCCAGCAGCTTAGCGCATGTGGGGGGGGTGAACGAGCAGTACTTC
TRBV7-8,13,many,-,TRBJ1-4,CASSRKGVEKLFF,TGTGCCAGCAGTCGGAAGGGGGTTGAAAAACTGTTTTTT
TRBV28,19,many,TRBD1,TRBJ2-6,CASSPTPGTGGSGANVLTF,TGTGCCAGCAGTCCCACCCCCGGGACAGGGGGCTCTGGGGCCAACGTCCTGACTTTC
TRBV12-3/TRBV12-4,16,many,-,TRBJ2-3,CASSGGRTAYTDTQYF,TGTGCCAGCAGTGGGGGTCGAACAGCCTACACAGATACGCAGTATTTT
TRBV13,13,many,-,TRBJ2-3,CASAQEPPDTQYF,TGTGCCAGCGCCCAGGAGCCCCCAGATACGCAGTATTTT
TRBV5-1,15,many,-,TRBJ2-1,CASSLDGGTYNEQFF,TGCGCCAGCAGCTTGGATGGGGGAACCTACAATGAGCAGTTCTTC
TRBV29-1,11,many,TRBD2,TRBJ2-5,CSVGLQETQYF,TGCAGCGTGGGACTACAAGAGACCCAGTACTTC
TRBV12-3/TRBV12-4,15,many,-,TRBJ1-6,CASSLAGPSNSPLHF,TGTGCCAGCAGTTTAGCCGGGCCCTCTAATTCACCCCTCCACTTT
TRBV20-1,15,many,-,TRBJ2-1,CSASSYLPPNNEQFF,TGCAGTGCTAGTTCATACCTCCCTCCAAACAATGAGCAGTTCTTC
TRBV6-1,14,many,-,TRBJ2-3,CASRTSGPTDTQYF,TGTGCCAGCAGGACATCAGGTCCCACAGATACGCAGTATTTT
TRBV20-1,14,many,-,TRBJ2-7,CSASRGFYSYEQYF,TGCAGTGCGAGCAGGGGTTTCTACTCCTACGAGCAGTACTTC
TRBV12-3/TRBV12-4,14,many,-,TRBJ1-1,CASSLAGAVPEAFF,TGTGCCAGCAGTTTAGCCGGGGCCGTCCCTGAAGCTTTCTTT
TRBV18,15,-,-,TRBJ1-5,CASSPATDSNQPQHF,TGTGCCAGCTCACCAGCGACAGATAGCAATCAGCCCCAGCATTTT
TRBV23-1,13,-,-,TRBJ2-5,CASNWTVSETQYF,TGCGCCAGCAATTGGACAGTATCGGAGACCCAGTACTTC
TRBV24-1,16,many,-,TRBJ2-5,CATSESGQSYQETQYF,TGTGCCACCAGTGAGTCGGGACAATCGTACCAAGAGACCCAGTACTTC
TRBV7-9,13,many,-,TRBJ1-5,CASSFRGDQPQHF,TGTGCCAGCAGCTTCAGGGGAGATCAGCCCCAGCATTTT
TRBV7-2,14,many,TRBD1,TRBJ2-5,CASSGQGGEETQYF,TGTGCCAGCAGCGGACAGGGGGGAGAAGAGACCCAGTACTTC
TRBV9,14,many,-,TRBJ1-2,CASSVLGQSYGYTF,TGTGCCAGCAGCGTATTAGGGCAGTCCTATGGCTACACCTTC
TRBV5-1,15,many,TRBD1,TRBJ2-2,CASSLEGARPGELFF,TGCGCCAGCAGCTTGGAGGGGGCCCGACCCGGGGAGCTGTTTTTT
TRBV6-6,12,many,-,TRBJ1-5,CASTSGAQPQHF,TGTGCCAGCACCTCCGGAGCCCAGCCCCAGCATTTT
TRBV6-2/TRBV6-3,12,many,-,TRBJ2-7,CASTNFDYEQYF,TGTGCCAGCACCAACTTTGACTACGAGCAGTACTTC
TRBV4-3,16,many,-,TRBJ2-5,CASSLVGGLGQETQYF,TGCGCCAGCAGCCTTGTAGGGGGGCTTGGGCAAGAGACCCAGTACTTC
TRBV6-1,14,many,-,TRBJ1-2,CASIDQGANYGYTF,TGTGCCAGCATAGACCAGGGAGCTAACTATGGCTACACCTTC
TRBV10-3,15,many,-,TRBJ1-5,CAISESQGGDQPQHF,TGTGCCATCAGTGAGTCGCAGGGAGGTGATCAGCCCCAGCATTTT
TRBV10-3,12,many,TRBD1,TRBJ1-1,CAVGQGETEAFF,TGTGCCGTTGGACAGGGGGAGACTGAAGCTTTCTTT